This TCR beta chain was recorded in a study of regulatory T cells in long-lasting Graves disease. HTBI primers from iRepertoire and Arm-PCR of CDR3 regions yielded the TCR beta libraries. TCRdb processed the multiplex PCR reads anew with MiXCR; each CDR3 protein has one entry. Among about 240,000 distinct CDR3 sequences listed, roughly a fifth were seen once. The sample's time point: newly diagnosed GD, antithyroid drugs for less than 3 months. After RNA was extracted from PBMCs, the TCR library was made from it. The CDR3 totals 15 residues. CDR1 is SGHTA, CDR2 FQGNSA, per germline. Trimming cost V 1 base and J 6 bases, with 12 bases left between them. This clonotype was detected many times. The antigen is undetermined. Points from the study as a whole: Persistent disease showed a preference for TRBV28, TRBJ1-2 and TRBJ2-5.

The chain recombines TRBV7-2 with TRBJ2-2, with D unresolved. This receptor was obtained from a female donor with Graves disease. The input for sequencing was peripheral blood mononuclear cells (PBMCs), taken at new diagnosis, from a patient treated with antithyroid drugs. CDR3 nucleotides: TGTGCCAGCAGCTTAGGTGGTAGACTGTCCGGGGAGCTGTTTTTT. Protein: CASSLGGRLSGELFF. The variable domain in full, with the rest retrieved from reference TRBV7-2 and TRBJ2-2, is GAGVSQSPSNKVTEKGKDVELRCDPISGHTALYWYRQSLGQGLEFLIYFQGNSAPDKSGLPSDRFSAERTGGSVSTLTIQRTQQEDSAVYLCASSLGGRLSGELFFGEGSRLTVL.